This entry describes one TCR beta chain. Original handling: Amplifying reference gene primers gave estimates of nucleated cell counts. Measured with immunoSEQ multiplex PCR; TCRdb has only the in-frame clones, and not every one. The DNA was the basis for D and trimming; V, J and clone size are from that table. The sample contains about 330,000 clones, roughly 83% of which appear only once. This specimen belongs to a study of blood T cell repertoires in COVID-19. Study context: Spain, Italy and the United States supplied samples that represented acute and convalescent COVID-19. From T cells, B-cell-depleted T cells, or PBMCs came the material, which was cDNA or gDNA.

The J segment lost 0 bases and the V segment lost 5 bases, leaving 6 bases of the junction unmatched. Germline V gene sequence: CDR1 MDHEN, CDR2 SYDVKM. This CDR3 has 16 amino acids. Sequencing used peripheral blood. The clonotype comes from a woman between 50 and 59 years old with acute or convalescent COVID-19. The chain carries TRBV28 and TRBJ2-1; TRBD2 agrees at 8 bases. The CDR3 is CASSPTGRVSYNEQFF. In DNA form, the CDR3 reads TGTGCCAGCAGTCCGACCGGGAGGGTCTCCTACAATGAGCAGTTCTTC.